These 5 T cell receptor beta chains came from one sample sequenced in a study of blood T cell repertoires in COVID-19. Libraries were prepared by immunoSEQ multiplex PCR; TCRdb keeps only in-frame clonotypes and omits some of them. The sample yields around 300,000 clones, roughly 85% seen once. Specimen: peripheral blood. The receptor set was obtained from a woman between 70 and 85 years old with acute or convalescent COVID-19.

CDR3 bases: TGTGCCAGCAGCTTGACACAGACGCAAGAGACCCAGTACTTC. Amino acid sequence: CASSLTQTQETQYF. This rearrangement joins TRBV5-4 to TRBJ2-5, with D uncertain. Germline V lookup: CDR1 SGHNT, CDR2 YYREEE (reference sequence). The CDR3 runs to 14 residues. V was clipped by 1 base and J by 2 bases, with 9 bases between them.

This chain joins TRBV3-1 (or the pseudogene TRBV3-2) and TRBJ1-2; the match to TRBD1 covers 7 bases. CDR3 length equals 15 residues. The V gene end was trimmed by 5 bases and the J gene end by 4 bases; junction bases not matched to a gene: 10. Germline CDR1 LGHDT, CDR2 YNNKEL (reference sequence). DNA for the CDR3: TGTGCCAGCAGCTGGCGGGACAGAGATGGCTATGGCTACACCTTC. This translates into CASSWRDRDGYGYTF.

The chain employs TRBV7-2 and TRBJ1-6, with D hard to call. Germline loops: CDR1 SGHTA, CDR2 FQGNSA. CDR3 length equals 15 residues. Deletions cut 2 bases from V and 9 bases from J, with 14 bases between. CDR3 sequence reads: CASSLTGLYSSPLHF. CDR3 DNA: TGTGCCAGCAGCTTAACCGGCTTGTACAGTTCACCCCTCCACTTT. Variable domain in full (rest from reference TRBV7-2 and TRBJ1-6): GAGVSQSPSNKVTEKGKDVELRCDPISGHTALYWYRQSLGQGLEFLIYFQGNSAPDKSGLPSDRFSAERTGGSVSTLTIQRTQQEDSAVYLCASSLTGLYSSPLHFGNGTRLTVT.

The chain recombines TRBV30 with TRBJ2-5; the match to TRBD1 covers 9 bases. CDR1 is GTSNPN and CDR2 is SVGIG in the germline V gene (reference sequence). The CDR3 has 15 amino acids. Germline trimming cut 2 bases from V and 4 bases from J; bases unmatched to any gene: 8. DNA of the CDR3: TGTGCCTGGAGTAAGGGTACAGGGGGCGTAGAGACCCAGTACTTC. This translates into CAWSKGTGGVETQYF. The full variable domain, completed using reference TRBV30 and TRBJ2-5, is SQTIHQWPATLVQPVGSPLSLECTVEGTSNPNLYWYRQAAGRGLQLLFYSVGIGQISSEVPQNLSASRPQDRQFILSSKKLLLSDSGFYLCAWSKGTGGVETQYFGPGTRLLVL.

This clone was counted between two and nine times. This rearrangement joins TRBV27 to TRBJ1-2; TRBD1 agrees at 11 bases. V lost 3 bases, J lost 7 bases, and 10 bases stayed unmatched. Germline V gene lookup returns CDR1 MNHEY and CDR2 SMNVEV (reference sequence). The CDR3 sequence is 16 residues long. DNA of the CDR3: TGTGCCAGCAGTTTTAACACCCCGGGACAGGGGGGTGGCTACACCTTC. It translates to CASSFNTPGQGGGYTF.